A selection of T cell receptor beta chains follows, all from one sample in a study of cytomegalovirus exposure and HLA in healthy donors. The table came from immunoSEQ multiplex PCR; TCRdb's copy has only in-frame clones and leaves some out. The sample lists about 250,000 clones, under 80% occurring once. The sequenced sample was PBMCs. All receptors come from a female donor in good health and CMV-seronegative. The CDR3 runs from the conserved cysteine through the conserved F or W. The D gene is left open where the match is weak. Rows may omit the clone size; those that give it use once, few, many or a size class.

>TRBV5-6|-|-|TRBJ2-7
CASSLRSEQYF
TGTGCCAGCAGCTTGCGGAGCGAGCAGTACTTC
>TRBV14|-|-|TRBJ2-3
CASSLTAVSTDTQYF
TGTGCCAGCAGCCTAACAGCGGTCAGCACAGATACGCAGTATTTT
>TRBV5-1|-|-|TRBJ1-4
CASSPPTGFEEKLFF
TGCGCCAGCAGCCCTCCCACAGGATTCGAAGAAAAACTGTTTTTT
>TRBV6-5|-|TRBD1|TRBJ1-3
CASSYQQGNTIYF
TGTGCCAGCAGTTATCAACAGGGGAACACCATATATTTT
>TRBV5-6|-|-|TRBJ1-5
CASSLGQRDNQPQHF
TGTGCCAGCAGCTTGGGACAGAGAGACAATCAGCCCCAGCATTTT
>TRBV5-6|once|TRBD1|TRBJ2-3
CASSSPGQGSTDTQYF
TGTGCCAGCAGCTCTCCGGGACAGGGAAGCACAGATACGCAGTATTTT
>TRBV28|-|TRBD2|TRBJ2-2
CASSFGLAARRTGELFF
TGTGCCAGCAGTTTCGGACTAGCGGCTAGGCGGACCGGGGAGCTGTTTTTT
>TRBV19|-|-|TRBJ2-3
CASSVRDMADTQYF
TGTGCCAGTAGTGTTCGGGATATGGCAGATACGCAGTATTTT
>TRBV19|few|-|TRBJ2-7
CASSPLHTSSYEQYF
TGTGCCAGTAGTCCCCTCCATACCAGCTCCTACGAGCAGTACTTC
>TRBV6-1|-|-|TRBJ1-2
CASSERGAANYGYTF
TGTGCCAGCAGTGAACGGGGGGCGGCGAACTATGGCTACACCTTC
>TRBV30|-|-|TRBJ1-1
CAWRDPLTGNTEAFF
TGTGCCTGGAGGGACCCCCTGACAGGGAACACTGAAGCTTTCTTT
>TRBV27|once|TRBD2|TRBJ2-7
CASSQLSGGAPYEQYF
TGTGCCAGCAGCCAGCTTTCGGGAGGAGCCCCCTACGAGCAGTACTTC
>TRBV2|-|-|TRBJ2-5
CASSASGWYQETQYF
TGTGCCAGCAGTGCCAGCGGATGGTATCAAGAGACCCAGTACTTC
>TRBV7-2|-|-|TRBJ1-6
CASSPTQNHNSPLHF
TGTGCCAGCAGCCCCACGCAGAACCATAATTCACCCCTCCACTTT
>TRBV10-1|-|-|TRBJ2-2
CASSLGGANTGELFF
TGCGCCAGCAGTCTTGGGGGCGCGAACACCGGGGAGCTGTTTTTT
>TRBV6-1|few|-|TRBJ1-2
CASSEAGGSDGYTF
TGTGCCAGCAGTGAAGCGGGGGGGTCCGATGGCTACACCTTC
>TRBV6-1|-|TRBD1|TRBJ1-2
CASTPKDRIYGYTF
TGTGCCAGCACTCCGAAGGACAGGATATATGGCTACACCTTC
>TRBV7-8|-|TRBD2|TRBJ2-7
CASSLGLAGAYEQYF
TGTGCCAGCAGCTTAGGTTTAGCGGGAGCCTACGAGCAGTACTTC
>TRBV28|-|-|TRBJ2-7
CASMATLGSYEQYF
TGTGCCAGCATGGCCACCCTTGGGAGCTACGAGCAGTACTTC
>TRBV19|few|TRBD1|TRBJ1-4
CASSMGTATNEKLFF
TGTGCCAGTAGTATGGGGACAGCAACTAATGAAAAACTGTTTTTT
>TRBV4-1|few|-|TRBJ1-5
CASSQDRRANQPQHF
TGCGCCAGCAGCCAAGATCGGAGAGCTAATCAGCCCCAGCATTTT
>TRBV5-4|few|TRBD1|TRBJ2-7
CASSFARQGRYEQYF
TGTGCCAGCAGCTTTGCACGACAGGGTCGGTACGAGCAGTACTTC
>TRBV6-1|-|-|TRBJ2-1
CASSPQGTFYNEQFF
TGTGCCAGCAGTCCGCAGGGTACCTTCTACAATGAGCAGTTCTTC
>TRBV7-9|few|-|TRBJ2-2
CASSPQGTSTGELFF
TGTGCCAGCAGCCCTCAAGGGACAAGTACCGGGGAGCTGTTTTTT
>TRBV5-1|-|-|TRBJ2-1
CASSSDSGHEQFF
TGCGCCAGCAGCTCGGATAGCGGCCATGAGCAGTTCTTC
>TRBV9|few|TRBD2|TRBJ2-2
CASSGRTSGELFF
TGTGCCAGCAGCGGCCGGACTAGCGGGGAGCTGTTTTTT
>TRBV6-4|-|TRBD1|TRBJ2-7
CASSETPGQGLYEQYF
TGTGCCAGCAGTGAGACCCCGGGACAGGGGCTCTACGAGCAGTACTTC
>TRBV7-2|-|-|TRBJ1-5
CASSLVTPGYSNQPQHF
TGTGCCAGCAGCTTAGTCACCCCCGGTTATAGCAATCAGCCCCAGCATTTT
>TRBV28|-|TRBD1|TRBJ2-7
CASRTILGTGASYEQYF
TGTGCCAGCAGGACAATCCTCGGGACAGGGGCCTCCTACGAGCAGTACTTC
>TRBV14|-|-|TRBJ1-2
CASSLTPNRANGYTF
TGTGCCAGCAGCCTTACGCCTAACAGGGCAAATGGCTACACCTTC
>TRBV11-3|-|-|TRBJ2-2
CASSLRAGELFF
TGTGCCAGCAGCCTCAGGGCCGGGGAGCTGTTTTTT
>TRBV7-2|-|-|TRBJ2-7
CASSLGTSWSYEQYF
TGTGCCAGCAGCTTAGGAACTAGCTGGTCCTACGAGCAGTACTTC
>TRBV7-8|-|-|TRBJ2-3
CASSPRTAGSPDTQYF
TGTGCCAGCAGCCCTCGGACAGCCGGAAGCCCAGATACGCAGTATTTT
>TRBV5-4|-|-|TRBJ1-2
CASSHGGPITF
TGTGCCAGCAGCCACGGAGGTCCGATTACCTTC
>TRBV2|few|TRBD2|TRBJ2-2
CASSEELAILWTGELFF
TGTGCCAGCAGTGAAGAACTAGCGATATTGTGGACCGGGGAGCTGTTTTTT
>TRBV4-1|-|-|TRBJ2-3
CASSQVAITDTQYF
TGCGCCAGCAGCCAAGTAGCTATCACAGATACGCAGTATTTT
>TRBV4-1|-|-|TRBJ2-7
CASSQGGAGGFYEQYF
TGCGCCAGCAGCCAAGGAGGGGCAGGGGGGTTCTACGAGCAGTACTTC
>TRBV28|-|-|TRBJ2-4
CASIPSTGRAKNIQYF
TGTGCCAGCATCCCAAGTACAGGGCGGGCCAAAAACATTCAGTACTTC
>TRBV27|-|TRBD2|TRBJ2-1
CASSINPGLAFNEQFF
TGTGCCAGCAGCATCAATCCGGGACTAGCGTTCAATGAGCAGTTCTTC
>TRBV27|few|-|TRBJ2-1
CASSQNGPHQFF
TGTGCCAGCAGCCAAAATGGCCCCCACCAGTTCTTC
>TRBV7-9|-|-|TRBJ1-4
CASSLGENRDATNEKLFF
TGTGCCAGCAGCTTAGGGGAGAACAGGGACGCAACTAATGAAAAACTGTTTTTT
>TRBV5-1|few|TRBD1|TRBJ2-1
CASSSGQGKWNEQFF
TGCGCCAGCAGCTCGGGACAGGGTAAATGGAATGAGCAGTTCTTC
>TRBV30|-|TRBD2|TRBJ2-1
CAQEREGDNEQFF
TGTGCCCAGGAGCGGGAGGGAGACAATGAGCAGTTCTTC
>TRBV19|-|-|TRBJ2-7
CASKFGGQSSYEQYF
TGTGCCAGTAAATTCGGGGGACAGAGCTCCTACGAGCAGTACTTC
>TRBV25-1|-|-|TRBJ1-5
CAIETSNQPQHF
TGTGCCATCGAAACTTCGAATCAGCCCCAGCATTTT
>TRBV7-2|-|TRBD2|TRBJ2-1
CASSRALAGGDNEQFF
TGTGCCAGCAGCCGGGCCCTAGCGGGAGGGGACAATGAGCAGTTCTTC
>TRBV5-1|-|-|TRBJ2-7
CASSLVASSDEQYF
TGCGCCAGCAGCTTGGTGGCTAGTAGCGACGAGCAGTACTTC
>TRBV19|-|TRBD1|TRBJ1-1
CASSVTGGVAEAFF
TGTGCCAGTAGTGTGACAGGGGGCGTCGCTGAAGCTTTCTTT
>TRBV7-9|-|TRBD2|TRBJ2-5
CASSLGGGRETQYF
TGTGCCAGCAGCTTAGGGGGAGGGAGAGAGACCCAGTACTTC
>TRBV28|-|-|TRBJ1-5
CASSADNQPQHF
TGTGCCAGCAGTGCGGACAATCAGCCCCAGCATTTT
>TRBV6-1|-|TRBD1|TRBJ1-2
CASSEFTWDSYGYTF
TGTGCCAGCAGTGAATTTACTTGGGACAGCTATGGCTACACCTTC
>TRBV7-9|-|-|TRBJ1-2
CASSLIREDGYTF
TGTGCCAGCAGCTTGATCAGGGAGGATGGCTACACCTTC
>TRBV5-4|-|TRBD1|TRBJ1-2
CASSLAQGDGYTF
TGTGCCAGCAGCTTAGCACAGGGGGACGGCTACACCTTC
>TRBV6-5|-|TRBD1|TRBJ1-1
CASSRDRDTEAFF
TGTGCCAGCAGTCGGGACAGGGACACTGAAGCTTTCTTT
>TRBV7-9|-|-|TRBJ2-7
CSSRLIGGEQYF
TGTTCCAGCAGACTTATTGGTGGCGAGCAGTACTTC
>TRBV25-1|-|-|TRBJ2-1
CASSELQGGNNEQFF
TGTGCCAGCAGTGAATTACAGGGTGGCAACAATGAGCAGTTCTTC
>TRBV11-3|-|-|TRBJ2-3
CASSLGPDSSTDTQYF
TGTGCCAGCAGCTTAGGTCCGGACTCGAGCACAGATACGCAGTATTTT
>TRBV5-1|-|TRBD2|TRBJ2-7
CACRLAGEQYF
TGCGCCTGCCGACTAGCGGGAGAGCAGTACTTC
>TRBV9|-|TRBD1|TRBJ1-5
CASSPLGTGLNQPQHF
TGTGCCAGCTCACCCCTGGGGACAGGCCTCAATCAGCCCCAGCATTTT
>TRBV9|-|-|TRBJ2-2
CASRATAAANTGELFF
TGTGCCAGCAGAGCCACGGCGGCGGCGAACACCGGGGAGCTGTTTTTT